The 29 T cell receptor beta chains listed next were all sequenced from one sample in a study of CD8+ T cells in alopecia areata. After isolation, RNA underwent reverse transcription to generate cDNA as the sequencing template. TCRdb's table, derived via immunoSEQ multiplex PCR, lists solely in-frame clones and lacks some. This table has 150,000 to 200,000 clones, roughly 53% appearing once. Treatment: oral pan-JAK inhibitor, 5-10 mg twice daily. The specimen comprised CD8+ T cells sorted from blood, sampled at week 24, from a patient treated with tofacitinib. All receptors derive from a human donor with alopecia areata.

This rearrangement joins TRBV5-6 to TRBJ2-5; D gene uncertain. Trimming shortened V by 0 bases and J by 7 bases, and 13 bases separated the two germline ends. From germline, CDR1 is SGHDT and CDR2 YYEEEE. The CDR3 runs to 14 residues. Written as DNA, the CDR3 is TGTGCCAGCAGCTTGGCTGCGTTACCTCGGACCCAGTACTTC. Its protein product is CASSLAALPRTQYF.

The rearrangement joins TRBV12-5 to TRBJ1-5; a possible D gene is TRBD1 (6 bases). Trimming took 6 bases from V and 0 from J, leaving 15 bases between them. CDR3 length: 16 residues. The V gene's germline CDR1 is LGHNT and CDR2 FRNRAP. The CDR3, as DNA: TGTGCTAGTGGCCTAATCGACAGGTATAGCAATCAGCCCCAGCATTTT. It encodes CASGLIDRYSNQPQHF.

CDR3 coding DNA: TGTGCCTGGAGTGAAGTAGGGCCCTACGAGCAGTACTTC. The encoded protein is CAWSEVGPYEQYF. This chain connects TRBV30 to TRBJ2-7, with D uncertain. The CDR3 loop spans 13 amino acids. V shed 1 base and J shed 2 bases, with 9 bases lying between them. Per germline, CDR1 GTSNPN and CDR2 SVGIG (reference sequence).

V and J are TRBV13 and TRBJ2-7; D tentatively reads TRBD1 or TRBD2 (5 bases each). Germline CDR1 and CDR2: PRHDT and FYEKMQ (reference sequence). V dropped 4 bases and J dropped 2 bases, with 15 bases sitting between them. CDR3 length equals 15 residues. As DNA, the CDR3 is TGTGCCAGCAGCTGGGGGAGACAAGGCCCCTACGAGCAGTACTTC. As protein: CASSWGRQGPYEQYF. The whole variable domain, filled in from reference TRBV13 and TRBJ2-7, reads AAGVIQSPRHLIKEKRETATLKCYPIPRHDTVYWYQQGPGQDPQFLISFYEKMQSDKGSIPDRFSAQQFSDYHSELNMSSLELGDSALYFCASSWGRQGPYEQYFGPGTRLTVT.

This clone was seen a few times. The chain recombines TRBV13 with TRBJ2-5; TRBD2 aligns across 10 bases. CDR3 length: 15 residues. CDR1 is PRHDT, CDR2 FYEKMQ, per germline (reference sequence). V was clipped by 3 bases and J by 5 bases; unmatched bases: 6. CDR3 region: CASSLERGGSETQYF. CDR3 nucleotide sequence: TGTGCCAGCAGCTTGGAGCGGGGGGGCAGTGAGACCCAGTACTTC.

This clone was observed a handful of times. This sequence joins TRBV18 and TRBJ1-1; no definite D call. CDR3 length: 11 residues. Looked up from germline, CDR1 is KGHSH and CDR2 is LQKENI. V dropped 6 bases and J dropped 7 bases, with 9 bases sitting between them. For the CDR3, the DNA is TGTGCCAGCTCTGTGGACGGTGAAGCTTTCTTT. This codes for CASSVDGEAFF. The full variable domain, completed using reference TRBV18 and TRBJ1-1, is NAGVMQNPRHLVRRRGQEARLRCSPMKGHSHVYWYRQLPEEGLKFMVYLQKENIIDESGMPKERFSAEFPKEGPSILRIQQVVRGDSAAYFCASSVDGEAFFGQGTRLTVV.

The chain has TRBV5-5 and TRBJ2-1; unclear D gene. Germline V gene lookup returns CDR1 SGHKS and CDR2 YYEKEE (reference sequence). This CDR3 has 14 amino acids. V was shortened by 0 bases and J by 4 bases, with 8 bases between the two germline ends. This CDR3 reads CASSLGLDYNEQFF. CDR3 DNA: TGTGCCAGCAGCTTGGGCCTAGATTACAATGAGCAGTTCTTC.

The CDR3 spells CASSSPNEAKNIQYF. The CDR3 DNA reads as TGTGCCAGCAGCTCACCAAATGAAGCCAAAAACATTCAGTACTTC. The rearrangement links TRBV7-9 to TRBJ2-4; D is undetermined. This CDR3 region has 15 residues. V gave up 4 bases and J gave up 0 bases, with 10 bases separating them. In germline, CDR1 is SEHNR, CDR2 FQNEAQ (reference sequence).

This clone was counted between two and nine times. The rearrangement links TRBV7-9 to TRBJ1-2; D not resolved. The CDR3 totals 12 residues. Germline-derived CDR1 and CDR2 are SEHNR and FQNEAQ (reference sequence). V was clipped by 3 bases and J by 5 bases, with 7 bases between them. CDR3 bases: TGTGCCAGCAGCTTCGATCCATATGGCTACACCTTC. Translated, it gives CASSFDPYGYTF.

In DNA form, the CDR3 reads TGCAGCGTTGATGAGGGGACAGGCTATGGCTACACCTTC. Translated, it gives CSVDEGTGYGYTF. The gene calls are TRBV29-1 and TRBJ1-2; TRBD1 aligns across 8 bases. This CDR3 spans 13 amino acids. Germline lookup yields CDR1 SQVTM and CDR2 ANQGSEA. The V segment lost 3 bases and the J segment 4 bases; nucleotides outside the gene matches: 4.

V and J are TRBV2 and TRBJ2-7, with 10 bases lining up with TRBD2. CDR3 length: 14 amino acids. In germline, CDR1 is SNHLY, CDR2 FYNNEI. V lost 6 bases, J lost 3 bases, and 5 bases stayed unmatched. Here the CDR3 DNA reads TGTGCCAGCAGGGTTGGGACTAGCGTCTACGAGCAGTACTTC. The encoded protein is CASRVGTSVYEQYF.

The chain is built from TRBV30 and TRBJ2-3; 8 nucleotides line up with TRBD2. Germline lookup yields CDR1 GTSNPN and CDR2 SVGIG (reference sequence). V dropped 8 bases and J dropped 4; count of bases not matched to a gene: 8. The CDR3 extends over 13 amino acids. Here the CDR3 reads CAHGRGGADTQYF. For the CDR3, the DNA is TGTGCCCATGGACGGGGGGGAGCAGATACGCAGTATTTT.

This clone was seen a single time. The chain recombines TRBV4-1 with TRBJ2-1; TRBD1 aligns across 7 bases. This CDR3 is built from 14 residues. CDR1 and CDR2 from the germline V gene are MGHRA and YSYEKL. With V trimmed by 4 bases and J by 8 bases, 8 bases remained unmatched. The CDR3 region has the DNA TGCGCCAGCAGCCTGTTCACAGGGGACGATGAGCAGTTCTTC. It yields the protein CASSLFTGDDEQFF.

This clone was detected a few times. V gene TRBV27 combines with J gene TRBJ2-7, with D perhaps matching TRBD1 (5 bases). CDR1 and CDR2 (germline): MNHEY, SMNVEV (reference sequence). The CDR3 runs 13 residues. V lost 2 bases and J 3 bases, leaving 8 bases between the germline ends. The CDR3 region has the DNA TGTGCCAGCAGTTTAGGCAGGGACTACGAGCAGTACTTC. Its protein is CASSLGRDYEQYF.

The chain joins TRBV15 to TRBJ2-3, with TRBD2 identical over 8 bases. V shed 1 base and J 4 bases; nucleotides not matched to a gene: 1. Germline CDR1 and CDR2: LNHNV and YYDKDF (reference sequence). The length of the CDR3 is 14 residues. The CDR3 spells CATSRVGGADTQYF. For the CDR3, the DNA is TGTGCCACCAGCAGAGTCGGGGGGGCAGATACGCAGTATTTT.

V and J are TRBV2 and TRBJ2-2; D is ambiguous. V lost 7 bases, J lost 10 bases, and 13 bases lay in between. This CDR3 is built from 12 residues. CDR1 and CDR2 (germline): SNHLY, FYNNEI. CDR3 sequence reads: CASTRTPKELFF. CDR3 nucleotides: TGTGCCAGCACCCGGACCCCGAAGGAGCTGTTTTTT.

This chain links TRBV19 with TRBJ2-5; unclear D gene. V shed 5 bases and J shed 1 base, with 8 bases lying between them. In germline, CDR1 is LNHDA, CDR2 SQIVND (reference sequence). This CDR3 comprises 13 residues. CDR3 coding DNA: TGTGCCAGTAGTTGGGCACTCCAAGAGACCCAGTACTTC. It codes for CASSWALQETQYF.

In DNA form, the CDR3 reads TGTGCCAGCAGCCAAGTCCCCCAACGTGTAGATACGCAGTATTTT. It specifies CASSQVPQRVDTQYF. The chain employs TRBV4-2 and TRBJ2-3, with unresolved D. V was pared by 1 base and J by 5 bases, with 13 bases between. Germline CDR1 and CDR2: LGHNA and YNFKEQ. The CDR3 loop spans 15 amino acids.

V usage is TRBV27 and J usage is TRBJ2-1; 9 bases line up with TRBD1. After removal of 6 bases from V and 4 bases from J, the junction contained 7 bases not matched to a gene. CDR3 length: 15 amino acids. Looked up from germline, CDR1 is MNHEY and CDR2 is SMNVEV (reference sequence). The CDR3 protein is CASSPGTGIYNEQFF. CDR3 coding DNA: TGTGCCAGCAGCCCCGGGACAGGGATTTACAATGAGCAGTTCTTC.

The V call is TRBV7-9, the J call TRBJ2-3; the D gene is possibly TRBD2 (7 bases). CDR1 and CDR2 (germline): SEHNR, FQNEAQ (reference sequence). V lost 3 bases to trimming and J lost 2 bases, with 12 bases between them. This CDR3 contains 15 residues. The CDR3 spells CASSFWGGLTDTQYF. CDR3 nucleotides: TGTGCCAGCAGCTTTTGGGGGGGCCTCACAGATACGCAGTATTTT.

The sample holds one count of this clone. This chain joins TRBV7-8 and TRBJ2-1; D not resolved. This CDR3 comprises 16 residues. Trimming removed 5 bases at V and 3 bases at J, with 17 bases between. CDR1 and CDR2 from the germline V gene are SGHVS and FQNEAQ. CDR3 in amino acids: CASSPIARRGYNEQFF. For the CDR3, the DNA is TGTGCCAGCAGCCCGATCGCCCGCCGCGGCTACAATGAGCAGTTCTTC.

The rearrangement joins TRBV2 to TRBJ2-5; the D gene is possibly TRBD2 (5 bases). V lost 7 bases, J lost 6 bases, and 24 bases lay in between. This CDR3 comprises 16 residues. Per the germline V gene, CDR1 is SNHLY and CDR2 is FYNNEI. In nucleotides, the CDR3 is TGTGCCAGCATTGGCGAATGGATCGTGATCGGGAAGACCCAGTACTTC. Its translation is CASIGEWIVIGKTQYF.

The rearrangement joins TRBV12-5 to TRBJ2-7; D is unresolved. The CDR3 has 10 amino acids. The V and J ends lost 4 bases and 6 bases respectively, with 4 bases between them. Per germline, CDR1 LGHNT and CDR2 FRNRAP. The CDR3 here is CASGSPEQYF. In DNA, the CDR3 is TGTGCTAGTGGTTCCCCCGAGCAGTACTTC.

The chain is built from TRBV25-1 and TRBJ2-1, with D unclear. The V gene's germline CDR1 is MGHDK and CDR2 SYGVNS. This CDR3 has 12 residues. V shed 0 bases and J shed 5 bases, with 2 bases lying between them. The CDR3 nucleotides are TGTGCCAGCAGTGAATATCACAATGAGCAGTTCTTC. Residues: CASSEYHNEQFF.

This clone has just a few counts. V and J are TRBV29-1 and TRBJ1-2, with 8 bases matching TRBD1. The CDR3 has 17 amino acids. Per the germline V gene, CDR1 is SQVTM and CDR2 is ANQGSEA. V lost 3 bases, J lost 3 bases, and 15 bases stayed unmatched. CDR3 DNA: TGCAGCGTTGATCGGGCACAGGGGGTTGTCCTGGACTATGGCTACACCTTC. It specifies CSVDRAQGVVLDYGYTF.

This chain links TRBV13 with TRBJ2-1; D is possibly TRBD1 or TRBD2 (5 bases each). The CDR3 consists of 15 residues. The V and J ends lost 5 bases and 0 bases respectively, with 11 bases between them. Germline lookup yields CDR1 PRHDT and CDR2 FYEKMQ (reference sequence). This chain's CDR3 is CASSRDESSYNEQFF. DNA of the CDR3: TGTGCCAGCAGCAGGGACGAAAGCTCCTACAATGAGCAGTTCTTC.

The V gene is TRBV9, the J gene TRBJ1-2, with 9 bases matching TRBD1. Germline V lookup: CDR1 SGDLS, CDR2 YYNGEE. The junction had 6 bases not matched to a gene; V was cut back by 10 bases and J by 5 bases. The CDR3 consists of 12 residues. Written as DNA, the CDR3 is TGTGCCTCCCGGGACAGGGCTTATGGCTACACCTTC. Residues: CASRDRAYGYTF.

This clone turned up a few times. The gene calls are TRBV28 and TRBJ2-4; 10 nucleotides line up with TRBD2. The CDR3 consists of 16 residues. Germline V gene data show CDR1 as MDHEN and CDR2 as SYDVKM. The ends lost 4 bases at V and 11 bases at J; junction bases unmatched: 14. The CDR3 loop reads CASSSPTRTSGLFQYF. The DNA for the CDR3 is TGTGCCAGCAGTTCCCCCACCCGGACTAGCGGCCTCTTTCAGTACTTC.

The chain couples TRBV5-1 to TRBJ2-7, with TRBD1 matching over 7 bases. This CDR3 has 13 residues. J was trimmed by 6 bases and V by 1 base; bases with no gene match: 4. Germline CDR1 and CDR2: SGHRS and YFSETQ. In nucleotides, the CDR3 is TGCGCCAGCAGCTTGACAGGGGTGAGCGAGCAGTACTTC. Protein sequence: CASSLTGVSEQYF.